Each of the 25 T cell receptor beta chains below was sequenced from the same sample in a study of beta chain features in type 1 diabetes. Whole-study results and caveats: Shorter TCRB CDR3s, moderately but significantly so, marked every one of the four CD4+ subsets in Type 1 diabetes patients.

Their antigens remain unidentified. All of the isolated RNA was reverse transcribed, so expressed TCRB transcripts were sequenced. Here immunoSEQ multiplex PCR was the method, and the copy in TCRdb shows in-frame clones only, minus some. The table records 150,000 to 200,000 clones, roughly 60% of them present only once. Sequenced sample: naive CD4+ T cells from blood. The source of these receptors is a man aged 30-40 years with type 1 diabetes.

The V and J genes are TRBV5-6 and TRBJ2-1, with TRBD1 matching over 9 bases. V lost 5 bases to trimming and J lost 1 base; unmatched junction nucleotides: 4. Germline lookup yields CDR1 SGHDT and CDR2 YYEEEE. The CDR3 extends over 15 amino acids. In DNA form, the CDR3 reads TGTGCCAGCAGTTGGACAGGGGAATCCTACAATGAGCAGTTCTTC. This gives the protein CASSWTGESYNEQFF.

The rearrangement uses TRBV4-3 and TRBJ2-3; 8 bases fit TRBD2. The germline V gene encodes CDR1 LGHNA and CDR2 YSLEER. Trimming removed 4 bases from V and 4 bases from J; junction bases left unmatched: 4. CDR3 size: 14 residues. CDR3 DNA sequence: TGCGCCAGCAGCCCGGGAGGGTCGGCAGATACGCAGTATTTT. It codes for CASSPGGSADTQYF.

J is TRBJ1-1 and V is TRBV9; 8 nucleotides agree with TRBD1. The CDR3 is made up of 17 amino acids. Losses at the gene ends were 3 bases for V and 0 bases for J; bases not matched to a gene: 10. From germline, CDR1 is SGDLS and CDR2 YYNGEE. For the CDR3, the DNA is TGTGCCAGCAGCGCGAACAGGGGGTTCCTCATGAACACTGAAGCTTTCTTT. This sequence encodes CASSANRGFLMNTEAFF.

This chain uses TRBV9 with TRBJ2-5; maybe TRBD1 (5 bases). Germline loops: CDR1 SGDLS, CDR2 YYNGEE. Between the trimmed V and J ends, which lost 6 bases and 2 bases, there was a span of 11 bases. This CDR3 has 13 residues. Here the CDR3 reads CASTPGLQETQYF. The DNA of the CDR3 is TGTGCCAGCACCCCAGGGCTTCAAGAGACCCAGTACTTC.

This clone has only a few counts. The rearrangement links TRBV13 to TRBJ2-1; 12 nucleotides agree with TRBD2. The CDR3 loop spans 17 amino acids. After removal of 6 bases from V and 3 bases from J, the junction contained 9 bases not matched to a gene. Germline-derived CDR1 and CDR2 are PRHDT and FYEKMQ (reference sequence). CDR3 loop: CASSLHGLAGLYNEQFF. In DNA form, the CDR3 reads TGTGCCAGCAGTCTACACGGACTAGCGGGGCTCTACAATGAGCAGTTCTTC.

The V and J genes are TRBV4-3 and TRBJ2-1; weak D call: TRBD2 (6 bases). Trimming took off 1 base at V and 1 base at J, with 14 bases between the two ends. The germline gives CDR1 LGHNA, CDR2 YSLEER. The CDR3 is 17 residues long. The CDR3 loop reads CASSQGARAGSYNEQFF. CDR3 DNA: TGCGCCAGCAGCCAAGGGGCCCGGGCGGGGTCCTACAATGAGCAGTTCTTC.

The chain has TRBV4-3 and TRBJ1-6; perhaps TRBD1 as D (6 bases). Germline loops: CDR1 LGHNA, CDR2 YSLEER. Trimming removed 0 bases from V and 13 bases from J, with 13 bases in between. CDR3 length: 14 amino acids. CDR3 sequence (DNA): TGCGCCAGCAGCCAAGACCGACAGGCCCAGCCCCTCCACTTT. This codes for CASSQDRQAQPLHF.

The chain uses TRBV5-4 and TRBJ2-3; 7 positions agree with TRBD1. V shed 6 bases, J shed 1 base, and the junction held 5 bases outside the gene matches. The germline gives CDR1 SGHNT, CDR2 YYREEE (reference sequence). The CDR3 sequence is 14 residues long. Here the CDR3 reads CASTTGTGTDTQYF. The CDR3 region has the DNA TGTGCCAGCACCACCGGGACAGGCACAGATACGCAGTATTTT. Variable domain in full (rest from reference TRBV5-4 and TRBJ2-3): ETGVTQSPTHLIKTRGQQVTLRCSSQSGHNTVSWYQQALGQGPQFIFQYYREEENGRGNFPPRFSGLQFPNYSSELNVNALELDDSALYLCASTTGTGTDTQYFGPGTRLTVL.

The V gene is TRBV29-1, the J gene TRBJ1-2; D is unclear. Germline values: CDR1 SQVTM, CDR2 ANQGSEA. CDR3 size: 12 residues. V lost 4 bases and J 2 bases, leaving 8 bases between the germline ends. This CDR3 is CSVGLGNYGYTF. The CDR3 DNA is TGCAGCGTTGGTCTGGGGAACTATGGCTACACCTTC.

The chain joins TRBV28 to TRBJ2-1; TRBD2 matches at 8 bases. The germline V gene encodes CDR1 MDHEN and CDR2 SYDVKM. The CDR3 contains 15 residues. V dropped 3 bases and J dropped 6; count of bases not matched to a gene: 7. This chain's CDR3 is CASSFGAGEFNEQFF. CDR3 DNA sequence: TGTGCCAGCAGTTTTGGAGCGGGGGAGTTCAATGAGCAGTTCTTC.

The rearrangement joins TRBV29-1 to TRBJ2-3; 12 positions match TRBD2. Germline trimming cut 5 bases from V and 6 bases from J; bases unmatched to any gene: 3. Germline values: CDR1 SQVTM, CDR2 ANQGSEA. The CDR3 is 13 residues long. CDR3 nucleotide sequence: TGCAGCGTTCTAGCGGGGGGGCAGGATACGCAGTATTTT. Protein: CSVLAGGQDTQYF.

This clone turned up a few times. V is TRBV7-9 and J is TRBJ1-1; D call uncertain. V was clipped by 3 bases and J by 7 bases, with 12 bases between them. This CDR3 is built from 13 residues. CDR1 is SEHNR, CDR2 FQNEAQ, per germline (reference sequence). The CDR3 DNA sequence: TGTGCCAGCAGCTTTGCCTATGGGAGTGAAGCTTTCTTT. This sequence encodes CASSFAYGSEAFF. Filled out from reference TRBV7-9 and TRBJ1-1, the complete variable domain reads DTGVSQNPRHKITKRGQNVTFRCDPISEHNRLYWYRQTLGQGPEFLTYFQNEAQLEKSRLLSDRFSAERPKGSFSTLEIQRTEQGDSAMYLCASSFAYGSEAFFGQGTRLTVV.

This chain links TRBV10-1 with TRBJ2-7; D remains unclear. The CDR3 spans 13 residues. Trimming cost V 0 bases and J 3 bases, with 6 bases left between them. Germline V gene data show CDR1 as WNHNN and CDR2 as SYGVQD (reference sequence). The CDR3 bases are TGCGCCAGCAGTGAGTCGAGCCTCTACGAGCAGTACTTC. It yields the protein CASSESSLYEQYF.

This chain links TRBV29-1 with TRBJ2-7; D possibly corresponds to TRBD1 (6 bases). V shed 6 bases and J shed 2 bases, with 11 bases lying between them. CDR1 is SQVTM, CDR2 ANQGSEA, per germline. The CDR3 has 12 residues. The DNA of the CDR3 is TGCAGCGTGGGGGCTCAGCCCTACGAGCAGTACTTC. It specifies CSVGAQPYEQYF.

The count of this clone is one. This chain uses TRBV15 with TRBJ1-4, with no clear D. V lost 6 bases to trimming and J lost 8 bases, with 19 bases between them. CDR1 is LNHNV, CDR2 YYDKDF, per germline (reference sequence). The CDR3 is made up of 15 amino acids. The CDR3 coding sequence is TGTGCCACCAGTGCCGTCCAGAGGGTAGGCGAAAAACTGTTTTTT. It encodes CATSAVQRVGEKLFF.

The CDR3 sequence: CASSGTGVANYGYTF. CDR3 nucleotide sequence: TGTGCCAGCAGCGGGACAGGGGTGGCGAACTATGGCTACACCTTC. The chain carries TRBV6-5 and TRBJ1-2; 10 nucleotides line up with TRBD1. The CDR3 is made up of 15 amino acids. Germline assignment: CDR1 MNHEY and CDR2 SVGAGI. The J segment lost 2 bases and the V segment lost 6 bases, leaving 6 bases of the junction unmatched.

This chain uses TRBV27 with TRBJ2-2, with D perhaps matching TRBD2 (6 bases). The CDR3 totals 15 residues. V lost 2 bases to trimming and J lost 1 base, with 8 bases between them. Germline V CDR1 and CDR2: MNHEY, SMNVEV (reference sequence). As DNA, the CDR3 is TGTGCCAGCAGTTTAGCGGGGATGAACACCGGGGAGCTGTTTTTT. Translated: CASSLAGMNTGELFF.

This clone was seen a handful of times. The rearrangement joins TRBV30 to TRBJ2-7; D ambiguous. The V end was cut by 2 bases, the J end by 0 bases, with 8 bases between. Germline lookup yields CDR1 GTSNPN and CDR2 SVGIG (reference sequence). CDR3 length: 13 residues. The CDR3 nucleotides read TGTGCCTGGAGTATCCGTAGCTCCTACGAGCAGTACTTC. It yields the protein CAWSIRSSYEQYF.

A few counts support this clone. The chain joins TRBV29-1 to TRBJ2-1; TRBD2 agrees at 7 bases. Germline V CDR1 and CDR2: SQVTM, ANQGSEA. V shed 8 bases and J 8 bases; nucleotides not matched to a gene: 6. The CDR3 length is 11 residues. The DNA for the CDR3 is TGCAGCATTCGACTAGCTGATGAGCAGTTCTTC. This gives the protein CSIRLADEQFF.

This sequence joins TRBV9 and TRBJ2-7, with 11 positions matching TRBD1. V lost 0 bases to trimming and J lost 3 bases; unmatched junction nucleotides: 8. Looked up from germline, CDR1 is SGDLS and CDR2 is YYNGEE. The CDR3 consists of 17 residues. CDR3: CASSVEGQGADFYEQYF. CDR3 DNA sequence: TGTGCCAGCAGCGTAGAAGGACAGGGGGCGGACTTCTACGAGCAGTACTTC. Full variable domain (outside the CDR3, taken from reference TRBV9 and TRBJ2-7): DSGVTQTPKHLITATGQRVTLRCSPRSGDLSVYWYQQSLDQGLQFLIQYYNGEERAKGNILERFSAQQFPDLHSELNLSSLELGDSALYFCASSVEGQGADFYEQYFGPGTRLTVT.

V and J are TRBV4-2 and TRBJ1-2; no clear D. This CDR3 has 15 amino acids. Germline V gives CDR1 LGHNA, CDR2 YNFKEQ. V gave up 0 bases and J gave up 3 bases, with 11 bases separating them. The DNA for the CDR3 is TGTGCCAGCAGCCAAGAAGCTCAGGATGACTATGGCTACACCTTC. This codes for CASSQEAQDDYGYTF.

This chain uses TRBV6-6 with TRBJ2-7, with a tentative D call TRBD1 (6 bases). This CDR3 contains 12 residues. The germline V gene has CDR1 MNHNY and CDR2 SVGAGI (reference sequence). V lost 5 bases and J 4 bases, leaving 9 bases between the germline ends. The CDR3 reads CASSPGQYEQYF. The DNA for the CDR3 is TGTGCCAGCAGTCCCGGACAGTACGAGCAGTACTTC.

This sequence joins TRBV30 and TRBJ2-3, with 7 bases fitting TRBD2. Germline CDR1 reads GTSNPN; CDR2 reads SVGIG (reference sequence). This CDR3 spans 17 amino acids. V lost 2 bases, J lost 1 base, and 12 bases stayed unmatched. CDR3 sequence (DNA): TGTGCCTGGAGTACAAGGACTAGTACAATACGCACAGATACGCAGTATTTT. Translating it yields CAWSTRTSTIRTDTQYF. The full variable domain, completed using reference TRBV30 and TRBJ2-3, is SQTIHQWPATLVQPVGSPLSLECTVEGTSNPNLYWYRQAAGRGLQLLFYSVGIGQISSEVPQNLSASRPQDRQFILSSKKLLLSDSGFYLCAWSTRTSTIRTDTQYFGPGTRLTVL.

This chain links TRBV7-2 with TRBJ2-5, with D hard to call. CDR3 length: 11 amino acids. Trimming removed 1 base from V and 9 bases from J, with 6 bases in between. Germline CDR1 reads SGHTA; CDR2 reads FQGNSA. Written as DNA, the CDR3 is TGTGCCAGCAGCTTAGACGCAGCCCAGTACTTC. Amino acid sequence: CASSLDAAQYF.

This clone showed up just a few times. The chain uses TRBV25-1 and TRBJ1-6; D remains ambiguous. V lost 2 bases, J lost 8 bases, and 7 bases lay in between. The germline V gene has CDR1 MGHDK and CDR2 SYGVNS. The CDR3 extends over 13 amino acids. The CDR3 region has the DNA TGTGCCAGCAGTGAAACAGAAGATTCACCCCTCCACTTT. Its translation is CASSETEDSPLHF.